These 2 T cell receptor beta chains share one sample of origin, sequenced in a study of T cells in Graves' hyperthyroidism and ophthalmopathy. There were TCR beta CDR3 regions amplified from RNA transcripts. An initial round of RT-PCR targeting the TCR CDR3 relied on the HTBI primer set. TCRdb recomputed calls from the multiplex PCR reads with MiXCR, one row per CDR3 protein. The data contain around 420,000 distinct CDR3 sequences, roughly an eighth of them singletons. The sequencing sample was made of blood. The receptors come from a woman younger than 35 with Graves' hyperthyroidism.

The chain is built from TRBV10-3 and TRBJ2-1, with 12 bases aligning to TRBD2. This CDR3 has 15 amino acids. V lost 2 bases to trimming and J lost 7 bases; unmatched junction nucleotides: 3. Germline CDR1 is ENHRY and CDR2 is SYGVKD. The CDR3 region is CAISERLAGENEQFF. CDR3 sequence (DNA): TGTGCCATCAGTGAGAGACTAGCGGGAGAAAATGAGCAGTTCTTC.

This clonotype has a handful of counts. The chain couples TRBV28 to TRBJ1-4; TRBD1 matches at 7 bases. The V segment lost 2 bases and the J segment 4 bases; nucleotides outside the gene matches: 4. Germline V lookup: CDR1 MDHEN, CDR2 SYDVKM. The length of the CDR3 is 15 residues. The CDR3 DNA reads TGTGCCAGCAGTTTAGACACAGGGGTTAATGAAAAACTGTTTTTT. As protein: CASSLDTGVNEKLFF. The variable domain in full, completed from reference TRBV28 and TRBJ1-4, reads DVKVTQSSRYLVKRTGEKVFLECVQDMDHENMFWYRQDPGLGLRLIYFSYDVKMKEKGDIPEGYSVSREKKERFSLILESASTNQTSMYLCASSLDTGVNEKLFFGSGTQLSVL.